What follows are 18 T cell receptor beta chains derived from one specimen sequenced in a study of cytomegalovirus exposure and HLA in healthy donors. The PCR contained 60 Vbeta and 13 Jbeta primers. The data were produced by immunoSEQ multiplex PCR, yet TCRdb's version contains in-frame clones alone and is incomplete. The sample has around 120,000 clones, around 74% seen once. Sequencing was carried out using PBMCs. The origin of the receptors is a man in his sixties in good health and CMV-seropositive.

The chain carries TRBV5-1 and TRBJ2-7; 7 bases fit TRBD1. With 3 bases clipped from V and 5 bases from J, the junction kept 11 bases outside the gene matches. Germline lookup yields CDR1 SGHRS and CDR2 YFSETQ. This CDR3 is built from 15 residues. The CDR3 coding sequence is TGCGCCAGCAGCTATCAACAGGGGCAAGGTGACGAGCAGTACTTC. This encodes CASSYQQGQGDEQYF.

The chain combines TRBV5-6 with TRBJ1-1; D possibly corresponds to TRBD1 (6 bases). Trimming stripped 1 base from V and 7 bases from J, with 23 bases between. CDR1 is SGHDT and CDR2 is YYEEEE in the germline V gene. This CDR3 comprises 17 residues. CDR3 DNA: TGTGCCAGCAGCTTGTTGCTACTAGGGGGAATCGGCGGTGAAGCTTTCTTT. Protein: CASSLLLLGGIGGEAFF.

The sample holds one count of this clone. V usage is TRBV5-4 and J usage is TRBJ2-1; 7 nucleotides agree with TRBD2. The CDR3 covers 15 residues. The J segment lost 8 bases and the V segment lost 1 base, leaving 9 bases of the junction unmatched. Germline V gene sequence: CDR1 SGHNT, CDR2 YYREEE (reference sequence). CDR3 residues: CASSLTGGGFDEQFF. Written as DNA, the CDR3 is TGTGCCAGCAGCTTGACTGGCGGGGGTTTCGATGAGCAGTTCTTC.

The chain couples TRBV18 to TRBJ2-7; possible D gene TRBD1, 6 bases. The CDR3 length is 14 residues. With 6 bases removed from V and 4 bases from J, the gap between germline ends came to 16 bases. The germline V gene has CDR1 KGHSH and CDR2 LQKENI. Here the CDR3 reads CASSLNRAQYEQYF. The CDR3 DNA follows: TGTGCCAGCTCGCTCAACAGGGCGCAGTACGAGCAGTACTTC.

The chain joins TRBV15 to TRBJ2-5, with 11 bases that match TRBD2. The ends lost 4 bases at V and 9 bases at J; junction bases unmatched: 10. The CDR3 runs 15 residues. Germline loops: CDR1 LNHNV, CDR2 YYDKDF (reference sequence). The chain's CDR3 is CATSIGLAGLGAQYF. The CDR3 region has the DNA TGTGCCACCAGCATTGGACTAGCGGGCCTGGGGGCCCAGTACTTC.

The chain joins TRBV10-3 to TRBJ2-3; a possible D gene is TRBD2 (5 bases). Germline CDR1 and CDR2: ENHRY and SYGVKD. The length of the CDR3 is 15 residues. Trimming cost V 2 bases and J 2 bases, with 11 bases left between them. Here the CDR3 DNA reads TGTGCCATCAGTGAGCGTCGGGGAACCACAGATACGCAGTATTTT. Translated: CAISERRGTTDTQYF.

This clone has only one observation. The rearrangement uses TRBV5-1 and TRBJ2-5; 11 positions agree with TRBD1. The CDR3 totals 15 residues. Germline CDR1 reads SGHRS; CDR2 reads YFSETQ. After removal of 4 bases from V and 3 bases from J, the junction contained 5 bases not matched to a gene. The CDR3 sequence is CASSPGTGGEETQYF. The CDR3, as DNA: TGCGCCAGCAGCCCTGGGACAGGGGGTGAAGAGACCCAGTACTTC.

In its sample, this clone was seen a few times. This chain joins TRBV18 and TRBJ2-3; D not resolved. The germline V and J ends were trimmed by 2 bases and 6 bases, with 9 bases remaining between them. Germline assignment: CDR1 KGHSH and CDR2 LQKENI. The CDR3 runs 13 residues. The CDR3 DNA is TGTGCCAGCTCACCAGAGCTATTGGATACGCAGTATTTT. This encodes CASSPELLDTQYF.

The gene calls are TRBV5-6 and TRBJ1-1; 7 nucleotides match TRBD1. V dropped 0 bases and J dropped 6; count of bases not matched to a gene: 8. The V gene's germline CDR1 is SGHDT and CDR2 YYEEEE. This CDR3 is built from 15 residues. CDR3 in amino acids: CASSLERKGAPEAFF. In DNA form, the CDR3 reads TGTGCCAGCAGCTTGGAAAGGAAGGGGGCACCTGAAGCTTTCTTT.

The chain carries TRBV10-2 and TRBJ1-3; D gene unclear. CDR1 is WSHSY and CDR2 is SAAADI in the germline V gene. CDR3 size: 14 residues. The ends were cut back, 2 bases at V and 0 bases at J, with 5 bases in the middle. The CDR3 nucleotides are TGCGCCAGCAGTGAGGCAGACTCTGGAAACACCATATATTTT. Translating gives CASSEADSGNTIYF.

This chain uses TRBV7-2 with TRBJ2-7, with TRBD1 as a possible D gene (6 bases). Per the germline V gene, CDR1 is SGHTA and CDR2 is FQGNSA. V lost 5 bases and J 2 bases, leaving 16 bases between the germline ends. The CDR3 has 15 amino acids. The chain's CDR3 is CASSTDRNGAYEQYF. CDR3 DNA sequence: TGTGCCAGCAGCACCGACAGGAACGGTGCCTACGAGCAGTACTTC.

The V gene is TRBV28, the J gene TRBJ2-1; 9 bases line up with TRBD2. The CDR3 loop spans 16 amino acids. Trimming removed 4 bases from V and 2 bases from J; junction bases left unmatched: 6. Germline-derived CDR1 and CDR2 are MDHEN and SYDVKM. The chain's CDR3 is CASSYGSGSPYNEQFF. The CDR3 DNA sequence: TGTGCCAGCAGTTACGGTAGCGGGAGTCCCTACAATGAGCAGTTCTTC.

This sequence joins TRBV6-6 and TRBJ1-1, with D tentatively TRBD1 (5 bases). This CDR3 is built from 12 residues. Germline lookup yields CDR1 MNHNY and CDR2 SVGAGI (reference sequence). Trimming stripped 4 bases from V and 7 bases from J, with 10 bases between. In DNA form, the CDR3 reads TGTGCCAGCAGTTCATTGACAGTTGAAGCTTTCTTT. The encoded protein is CASSSLTVEAFF.

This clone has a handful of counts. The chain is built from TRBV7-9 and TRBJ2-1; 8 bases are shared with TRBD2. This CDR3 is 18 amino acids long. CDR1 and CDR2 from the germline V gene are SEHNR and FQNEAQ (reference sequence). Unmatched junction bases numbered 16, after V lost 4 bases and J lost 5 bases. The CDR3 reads CASSSPPRSGSRNNEQFF. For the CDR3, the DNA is TGTGCCAGCAGCTCCCCCCCCCGAAGCGGGAGCAGGAACAATGAGCAGTTCTTC.

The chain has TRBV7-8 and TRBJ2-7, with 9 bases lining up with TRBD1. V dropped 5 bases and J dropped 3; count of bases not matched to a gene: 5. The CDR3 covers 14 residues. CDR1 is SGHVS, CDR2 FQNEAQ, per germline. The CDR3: CASSRQGDFYEQYF. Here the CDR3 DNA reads TGTGCCAGCAGCCGACAGGGGGACTTCTACGAGCAGTACTTC.

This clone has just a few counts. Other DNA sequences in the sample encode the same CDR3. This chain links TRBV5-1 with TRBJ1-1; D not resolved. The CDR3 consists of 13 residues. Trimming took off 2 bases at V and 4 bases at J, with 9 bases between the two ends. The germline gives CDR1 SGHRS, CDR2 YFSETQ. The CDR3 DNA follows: TGCGCCAGCAGCTTCGGAAGAGGCACTGAAGCTTTCTTT. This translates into CASSFGRGTEAFF. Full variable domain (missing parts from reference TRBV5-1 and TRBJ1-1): KAGVTQTPRYLIKTRGQQVTLSCSPISGHRSVSWYQQTPGQGLQFLFEYFSETQRNKGNFPGRFSGRQFSNSRSEMNVSTLELGDSALYLCASSFGRGTEAFFGQGTRLTVV.

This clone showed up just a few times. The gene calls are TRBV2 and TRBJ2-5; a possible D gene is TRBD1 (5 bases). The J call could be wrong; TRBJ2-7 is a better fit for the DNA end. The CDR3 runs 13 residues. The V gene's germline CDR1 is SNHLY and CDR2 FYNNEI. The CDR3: CASSEGLSYEQYF. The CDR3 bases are TGTGCCAGCAGTGAGGGGCTGTCCTACGAGCAGTACTTC.

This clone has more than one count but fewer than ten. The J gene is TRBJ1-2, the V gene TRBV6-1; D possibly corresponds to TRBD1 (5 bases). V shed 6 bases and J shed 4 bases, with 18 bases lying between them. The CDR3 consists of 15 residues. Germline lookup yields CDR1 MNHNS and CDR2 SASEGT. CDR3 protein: CASSQDVAGRYGYTF. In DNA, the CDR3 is TGTGCCAGCAGCCAGGACGTTGCGGGGCGCTATGGCTACACCTTC.